These 4 T cell receptor beta chains came from one sample sequenced in a study of blood T cell repertoires in COVID-19. The data were produced by immunoSEQ multiplex PCR, yet TCRdb's version contains in-frame clones alone and is incomplete. Of 95,000 to 150,000 clones listed, roughly 90% are singletons. The specimen was peripheral blood. The receptors shown here come from a woman of 80 years or more with acute or convalescent COVID-19.

This clone was counted between two and nine times. The CDR3 spells CASSPSKAGGSGYTF. The CDR3 DNA reads TGTGCCAGCAGCCCTAGTAAAGCTGGTGGGAGTGGCTACACCTTC. The V call is TRBV28, the J call TRBJ1-2; no reliable D call. Per germline, CDR1 MDHEN and CDR2 SYDVKM. V lost 6 bases, J lost 7 bases, and 21 bases lay in between. The CDR3 is made up of 15 amino acids.

The rearrangement uses TRBV9 and TRBJ2-2; 9 bases are a match to TRBD1. Germline V CDR1 and CDR2: SGDLS, YYNGEE. CDR3 length equals 15 residues. Losses at the gene ends were 2 bases for V and 7 bases for J; bases not matched to a gene: 6. The CDR3 region is CASSVQTGGNGELFF. The CDR3 DNA reads TGTGCCAGCAGCGTTCAGACAGGGGGAAACGGGGAGCTGTTTTTT.

J is TRBJ2-3 and V is TRBV5-6, with 11 bases that match TRBD2. This CDR3 spans 16 amino acids. The V segment lost 2 bases and the J segment 3 bases; nucleotides outside the gene matches: 5. Germline CDR1 SGHDT, CDR2 YYEEEE. Here the CDR3 DNA reads TGTGCCAGCAGCTTAATACTAGCGGGAGCTACAGATACGCAGTATTTT. Residues: CASSLILAGATDTQYF.

This chain joins TRBV7-2 and TRBJ2-7; weak D call: TRBD1 (6 bases). Germline lookup yields CDR1 SGHTA and CDR2 FQGNSA. V lost 5 bases and J lost 4, with 9 bases in between. The CDR3 consists of 12 residues. As DNA, the CDR3 is TGTGCCAGCAGCGCCACAGGGTACGAGCAGTACTTC. This translates into CASSATGYEQYF.